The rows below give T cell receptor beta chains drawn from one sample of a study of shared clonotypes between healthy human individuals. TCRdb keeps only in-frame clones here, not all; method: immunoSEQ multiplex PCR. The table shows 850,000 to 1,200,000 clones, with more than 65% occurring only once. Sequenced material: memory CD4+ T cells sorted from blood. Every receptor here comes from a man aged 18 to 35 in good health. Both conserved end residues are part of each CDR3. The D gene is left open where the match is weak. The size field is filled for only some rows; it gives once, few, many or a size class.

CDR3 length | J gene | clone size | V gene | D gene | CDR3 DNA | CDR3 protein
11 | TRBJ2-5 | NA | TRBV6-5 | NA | TGTGCCAGCAGTGACGGGGCGGGCCAGTACTTC | CASSDGAGQYF
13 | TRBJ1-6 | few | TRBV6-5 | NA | TGTGCCAGCCAGAGGGGGAAAAATTCACCCCTCCACTTT | CASQRGKNSPLHF
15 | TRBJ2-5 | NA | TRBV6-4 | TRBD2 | TGTGCCAGCAGTCCGGGACTAGGGGTTTTCAGGGCCCAGTACTTC | CASSPGLGVFRAQYF
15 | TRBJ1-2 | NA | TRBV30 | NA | TGTGCCTGGAGTGGAAGTGGACAGACCAACTATGGCTACACCTTC | CAWSGSGQTNYGYTF
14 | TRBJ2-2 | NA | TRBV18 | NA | TGTGCCAGCTCACCAAGCCCGGGCTACGGGGAGCTGTTTTTT | CASSPSPGYGELFF
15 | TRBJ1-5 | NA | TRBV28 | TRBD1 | TGTGCCAGCAGTTTGAGATCAGGGGGCGCAGGGCCCCAGCATTTT | CASSLRSGGAGPQHF
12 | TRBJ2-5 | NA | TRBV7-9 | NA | TGTGCCAGCAGCTTAGTCTCGCGGGACCAGTACTTC | CASSLVSRDQYF
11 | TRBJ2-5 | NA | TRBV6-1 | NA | TGTGCCAGCAGTAGAGGAGAGACCCAGTACTTC | CASSRGETQYF
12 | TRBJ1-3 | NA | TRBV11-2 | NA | TGTGCCAGCAGCTTAGGGGACGTAACCATATATTTT | CASSLGDVTIYF
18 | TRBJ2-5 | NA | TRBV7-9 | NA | TGTGCCAGCAGCCCGACAGGTCGGAGCTACCAGGTCCAAGAGACCCAGTACTTC | CASSPTGRSYQVQETQYF
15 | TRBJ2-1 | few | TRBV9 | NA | TGTGCCAGCAGCGTAGAGGGGTTCTCCTACAATGAGCAGTTCTTC | CASSVEGFSYNEQFF
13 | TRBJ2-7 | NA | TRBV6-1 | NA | TGTGCCAGCAGTGAAGTGTCTTCCTACGAGCAGTACTTC | CASSEVSSYEQYF
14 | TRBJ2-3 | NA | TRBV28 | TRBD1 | TGTGCCAGCAGCCGACAGGGAATCTCAGATACGCAGTATTTT | CASSRQGISDTQYF
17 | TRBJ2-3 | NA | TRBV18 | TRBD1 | TGTGCCAGCTCACTGGGGACAGGGGGTTCGGGCACAGATACGCAGTATTTT | CASSLGTGGSGTDTQYF
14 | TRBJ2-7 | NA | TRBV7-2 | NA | TGTGCCAGCAGCTTAGGGTCCGCTCCCTACGAGCAGTACTTC | CASSLGSAPYEQYF
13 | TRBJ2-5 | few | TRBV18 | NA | TGTGCCAGCTCACCACAAGCTCGTGAGACCCAGTACTTC | CASSPQARETQYF
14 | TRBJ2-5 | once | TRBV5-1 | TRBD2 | TGCGCCAGCAGCAATAGCGGGGGGGCGGAGACCCAGTACTTC | CASSNSGGAETQYF
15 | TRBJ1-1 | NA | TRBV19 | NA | TGTGCCAGTACCGACCCGGGGCAGGCCCAGGCTGAAGCTTTCTTT | CASTDPGQAQAEAFF
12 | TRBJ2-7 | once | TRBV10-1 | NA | TGCGCCAGCAGTGAGAAACCGTACGAGCAGTACTTC | CASSEKPYEQYF
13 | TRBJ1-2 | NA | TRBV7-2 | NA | TGTGCCAGCAGCCCCTTCGAAGTCTATGGCTACACCTTC | CASSPFEVYGYTF
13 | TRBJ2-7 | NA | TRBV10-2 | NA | TGCGCCAGCTCACAGTTTCCTATAGAAGAGCAGTACTTC | CASSQFPIEEQYF
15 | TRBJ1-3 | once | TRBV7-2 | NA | TGTGCCAGCAGCTTAGAGGGGGGTTCTGGAAACACCATATATTTT | CASSLEGGSGNTIYF
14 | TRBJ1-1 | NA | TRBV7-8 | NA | TGTGCCAGCAGCTTAAAGGGTCCGAACGCTGAAGCTTTCTTT | CASSLKGPNAEAFF
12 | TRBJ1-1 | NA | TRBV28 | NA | TGTGCCAGCAGTTTATCCCACACTGAAGCTTTCTTT | CASSLSHTEAFF
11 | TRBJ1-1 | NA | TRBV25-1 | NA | TGTGCCAGCAGTGAATTAACAGAAGCTTTCTTT | CASSELTEAFF
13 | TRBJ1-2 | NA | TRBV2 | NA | TGTGCCAGCAATAGGGGAGGCGACTATGGCTACACCTTC | CASNRGGDYGYTF
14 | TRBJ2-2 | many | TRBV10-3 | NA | TGTGCCATCAGTGAGTCTTGGGACACCGGGGAGCTGTTTTTT | CAISESWDTGELFF
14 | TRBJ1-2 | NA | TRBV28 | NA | TGTGCCAGCAGTCAAAACAGGGTGAACTATGGCTACACCTTC | CASSQNRVNYGYTF
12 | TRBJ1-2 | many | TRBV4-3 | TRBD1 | TGCGCCAGCAGCAACGGACAGGGGATTTACACCTTC | CASSNGQGIYTF
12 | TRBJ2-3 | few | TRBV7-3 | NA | TGTGCCAGCAGCCTGACTATGGGTACGCAGTATTTT | CASSLTMGTQYF
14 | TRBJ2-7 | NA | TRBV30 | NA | TGTGCCTGGAGGACGCGGACCACAGGGAGATTGCAGTACTTC | CAWRTRTTGRLQYF
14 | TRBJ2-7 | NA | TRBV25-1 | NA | TGTGCCAGCAGTGATGGACAGTATGGAGGGGAGCAGTACTTC | CASSDGQYGGEQYF
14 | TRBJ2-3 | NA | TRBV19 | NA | TGTGCCAGTAGTATTCGTCCTTTCACAGATACGCAGTATTTT | CASSIRPFTDTQYF
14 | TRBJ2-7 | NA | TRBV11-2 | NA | TGTGCCAGCAGCTTCCCCGGGGCCTCCTACGAGCAGTACTTC | CASSFPGASYEQYF
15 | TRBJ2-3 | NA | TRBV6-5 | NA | TGTGCCAGCAGTCATGAGGGGCGGGTGTCGGGTACGCAGTATTTT | CASSHEGRVSGTQYF
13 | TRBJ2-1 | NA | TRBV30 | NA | TGTGCCCTTAGGGCAGGGGAGAGGGGTGAGCAGTTCTTC | CALRAGERGEQFF
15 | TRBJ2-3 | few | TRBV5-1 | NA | TGCGCCAGCAGCCCGGCCTTGGGGGCGGGGGATACGCAGTATTTT | CASSPALGAGDTQYF
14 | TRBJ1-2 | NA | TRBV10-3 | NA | TGTGCCATCAGTGATATGACAGTTAACTATGGCTACACCTTC | CAISDMTVNYGYTF
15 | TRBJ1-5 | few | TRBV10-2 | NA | TGCGCCAGCAGTGAGCCGGCGGGGAACAATCAGCCCCAGCATTTT | CASSEPAGNNQPQHF
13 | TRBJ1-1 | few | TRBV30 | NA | TGTGCCTGGAGAAGGACCCAAAACACTGAAGCTTTCTTT | CAWRRTQNTEAFF
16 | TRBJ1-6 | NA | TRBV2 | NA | TGTGCCAGCAGTCTCGAGGACAGCTCCTATAATTCACCCCTCCACTTT | CASSLEDSSYNSPLHF
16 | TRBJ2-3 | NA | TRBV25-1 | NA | TGTGCCAGCAGTGGGGACTGGCCTATTAGCACAGATACGCAGTATTTT | CASSGDWPISTDTQYF